This TCR beta chain was captured by sequencing in a study of blood T cell repertoires in COVID-19 (dated by TCRdb to 2018 to 2021). Describing the broader study: Samples from collaborators originated in the United States, Italy and Spain and spanned both the acute and convalescent phases of COVID-19. The material from the prospective study consisted of cDNA or gDNA derived from T cells, B-cell-depleted T cells, or PBMCs. Subjects who had been exposed to COVID-19, were actively infected with it, or had recovered from it provided the deeply sampled blood TCRbeta repertoires that made up the dataset. A freely available public database, intended as a resource for researchers studying the immune response to SARS-CoV-2, is where the repertoires were released. Samples were obtained from the ongoing ImmuneRACE study (first 160 participants) and from 1,200 or so subjects provided by 6 global collaborators. Nearly every sample came with metadata listing a de-identified subject ID, COVID-19 status, age in years and sex. Where HLA class I and class II types were available, the types were taken from metadata supplied by the sample provider, not from assay-based typing. Summary of the overall study and its limitations: The quantity of clinical and demographic metadata differed by source and by participant and was supplied without curation.

The collaborating institutions used their own protocols to collect whole blood in K2EDTA tubes. For TCRbeta analysis, collaborators shipped samples in one of three forms: frozen whole blood, isolated PBMCs, or DNA extracted from either of those sample types. TCRbeta CDR3 regions were amplified from genomic DNA by means of the immunoSEQ Assay, a bias-controlled multiplex PCR. The source study handled its data this way. The number of nucleated cells in each sample was estimated from the amplification of reference gene primers within the assay. To quantify the absolute abundance of each unique TCRbeta CDR3 rearrangement, sequence reads were collapsed and filtered. For each sample, productive Simpson clonality was calculated by taking the square root of Simpson's diversity index across productive rearrangements. The immuneACCESS repertoire file appears here via TCRdb, limited to in-frame rearrangements. These files lack a portion of the clones; in checked studies, under half of the deficit traces to unresolved V genes, and the cause of the others is not known. The V and J calls and clone size are taken from that table; D and trimming were inferred from the DNA. This sample has some 180,000 clones in its table, and about 80% of those were observed once. Around 2% of the sample belongs to the ten largest clones.

Concerning this clone itself: Its binding antigen is unknown. No base quality values were provided; no much bigger clone lies one nucleotide off.

Clipping removes 0 bases from V and 8 bases from J, with 9 as the unmatched junction base count. The germline V gene specifies SNHLY as CDR1 and FYNNEI as CDR2. The CDR3, cysteine through phenylalanine, is 15 amino acids long. Only CDR3 DNA is held: 45 bases, read in frame from base 1. Sample: peripheral blood. This clonotype was sampled from a woman older than 75 with acute or convalescent COVID-19. The rearranged chain carries TRBV2 and TRBJ1-1, with TRBD1 matching 7 junction bases. The bases read TGTGCCAGCAGTGAAGCCCCCCCCGGGACAGCAGAAGCTTTCTTT. It codes for CASSEAPPGTAEAFF. With the portions outside the CDR3 filled from the reference TRBV2 and TRBJ1-1 genes, the complete variable region becomes EPEVTQTPSHQVTQMGQEVILRCVPISNHLYFYWYRQILGQKVEFLVSFYNNEISEKSEIFDDQFSVERPDGSNFTLKIRSTKLEDSAMYFCASSEAPPGTAEAFFGQGTRLTVV.